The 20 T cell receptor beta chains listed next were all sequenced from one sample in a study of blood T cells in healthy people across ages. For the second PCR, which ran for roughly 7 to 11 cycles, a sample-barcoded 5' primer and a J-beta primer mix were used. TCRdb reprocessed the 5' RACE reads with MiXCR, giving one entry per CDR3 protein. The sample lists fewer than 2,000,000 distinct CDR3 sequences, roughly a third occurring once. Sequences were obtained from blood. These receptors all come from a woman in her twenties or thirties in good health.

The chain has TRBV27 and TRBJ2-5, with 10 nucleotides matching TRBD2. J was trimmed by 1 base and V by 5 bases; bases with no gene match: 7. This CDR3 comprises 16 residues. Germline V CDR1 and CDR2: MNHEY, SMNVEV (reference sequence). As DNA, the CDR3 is TGTGCCAGCAGTGTAACTAGCGGGGAACTCCAAGAGACCCAGTACTTC. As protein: CASSVTSGELQETQYF.

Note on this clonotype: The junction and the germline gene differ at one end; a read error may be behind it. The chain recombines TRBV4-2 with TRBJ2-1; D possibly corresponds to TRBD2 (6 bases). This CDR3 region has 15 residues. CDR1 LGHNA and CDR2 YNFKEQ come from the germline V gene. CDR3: CTSSQESGRTYEQFF. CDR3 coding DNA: TGTACCAGCAGCCAAGAGAGCGGGCGCACCTACGAGCAGTTCTTC.

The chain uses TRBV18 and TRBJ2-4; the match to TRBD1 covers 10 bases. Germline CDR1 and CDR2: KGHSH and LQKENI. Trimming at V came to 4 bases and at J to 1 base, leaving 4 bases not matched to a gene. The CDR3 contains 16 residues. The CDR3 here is CASSLGTGEAKNIQYF. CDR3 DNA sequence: TGTGCCAGCTCACTCGGGACAGGGGAGGCCAAAAACATTCAGTACTTC.

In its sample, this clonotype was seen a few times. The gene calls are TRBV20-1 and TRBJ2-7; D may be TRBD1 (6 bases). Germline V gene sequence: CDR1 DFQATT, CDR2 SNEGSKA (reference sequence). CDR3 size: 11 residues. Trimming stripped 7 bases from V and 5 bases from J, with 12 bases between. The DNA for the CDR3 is TGCAGTGTCCAACAGGGTAACGAGCAGTACTTC. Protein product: CSVQQGNEQYF.

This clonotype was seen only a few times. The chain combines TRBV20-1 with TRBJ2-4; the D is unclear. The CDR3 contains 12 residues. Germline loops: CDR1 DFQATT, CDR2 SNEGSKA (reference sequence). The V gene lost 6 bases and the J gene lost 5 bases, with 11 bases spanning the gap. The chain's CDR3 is CSAPVNQNIQYF. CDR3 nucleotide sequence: TGCAGTGCCCCAGTTAACCAAAACATTCAGTACTTC.

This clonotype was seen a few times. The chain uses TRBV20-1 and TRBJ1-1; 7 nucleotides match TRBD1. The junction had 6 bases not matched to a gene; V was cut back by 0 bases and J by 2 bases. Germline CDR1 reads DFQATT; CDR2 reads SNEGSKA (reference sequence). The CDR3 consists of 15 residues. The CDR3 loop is CSARDPAGGNTEAFF. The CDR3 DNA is TGCAGTGCTAGAGATCCCGCAGGGGGAAACACTGAAGCTTTCTTT.

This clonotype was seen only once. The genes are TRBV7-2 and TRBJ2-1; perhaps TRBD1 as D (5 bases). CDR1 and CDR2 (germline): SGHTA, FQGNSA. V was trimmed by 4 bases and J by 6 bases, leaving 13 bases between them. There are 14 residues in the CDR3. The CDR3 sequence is CASSSPYRSNEQFF. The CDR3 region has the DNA TGTGCCAGCAGCTCACCCTACAGGAGCAATGAGCAGTTCTTC.

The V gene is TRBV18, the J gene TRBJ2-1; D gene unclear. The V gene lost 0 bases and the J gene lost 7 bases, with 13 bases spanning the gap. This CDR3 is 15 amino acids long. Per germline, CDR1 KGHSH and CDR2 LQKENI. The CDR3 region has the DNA TGTGCCAGCTCACCACCCAGCTCCAGCCGGAATGAGCAGTTCTTC. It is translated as CASSPPSSSRNEQFF.

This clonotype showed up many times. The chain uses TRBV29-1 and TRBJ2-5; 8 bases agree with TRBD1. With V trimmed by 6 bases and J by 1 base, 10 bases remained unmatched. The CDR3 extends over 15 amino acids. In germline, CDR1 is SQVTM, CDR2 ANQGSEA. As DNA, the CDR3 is TGCAGCGTGGGGACAGGCGCTACTCTCCAAGAGACCCAGTACTTC. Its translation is CSVGTGATLQETQYF.

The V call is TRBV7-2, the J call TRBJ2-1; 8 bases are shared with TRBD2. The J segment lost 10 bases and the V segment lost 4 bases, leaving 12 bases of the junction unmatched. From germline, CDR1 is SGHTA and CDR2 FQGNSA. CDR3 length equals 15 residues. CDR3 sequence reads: CASSSPLGTRGEQFF. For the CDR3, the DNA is TGTGCCAGCAGCTCCCCGCTAGGGACTAGGGGAGAGCAGTTCTTC.

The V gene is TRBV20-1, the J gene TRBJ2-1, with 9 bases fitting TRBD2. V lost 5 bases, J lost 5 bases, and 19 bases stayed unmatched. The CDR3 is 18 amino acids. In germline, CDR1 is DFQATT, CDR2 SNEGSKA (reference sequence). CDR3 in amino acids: CSADPSLAGNVRHNEQFF. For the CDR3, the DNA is TGCAGTGCTGACCCCAGCCTAGCGGGGAACGTACGGCACAATGAGCAGTTCTTC.

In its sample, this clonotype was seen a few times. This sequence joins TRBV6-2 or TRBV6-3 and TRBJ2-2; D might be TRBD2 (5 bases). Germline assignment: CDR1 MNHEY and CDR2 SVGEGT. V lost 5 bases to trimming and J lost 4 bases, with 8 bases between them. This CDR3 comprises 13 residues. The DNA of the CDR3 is TGTGCCAGCAGTGGAGGTGTCACCGGGGAGCTGTTTTTT. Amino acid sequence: CASSGGVTGELFF.

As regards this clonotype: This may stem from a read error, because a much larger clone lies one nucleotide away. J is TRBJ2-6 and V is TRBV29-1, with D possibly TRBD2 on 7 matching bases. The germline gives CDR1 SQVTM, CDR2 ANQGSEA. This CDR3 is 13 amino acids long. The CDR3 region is CSVLRAGANVQTF. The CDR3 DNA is TGCAGCGTTCTGAGGGCGGGGGCCAACGTCCAGACTTTC.

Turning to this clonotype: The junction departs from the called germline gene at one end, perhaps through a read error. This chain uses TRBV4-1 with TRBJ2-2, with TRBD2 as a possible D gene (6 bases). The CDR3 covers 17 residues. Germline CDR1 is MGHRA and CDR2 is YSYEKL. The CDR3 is CASSQEVPTFNTGGLFF. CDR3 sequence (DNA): TGCGCCAGCAGCCAAGAGGTTCCCACCTTTAACACCGGGGGGCTGTTTTTT.

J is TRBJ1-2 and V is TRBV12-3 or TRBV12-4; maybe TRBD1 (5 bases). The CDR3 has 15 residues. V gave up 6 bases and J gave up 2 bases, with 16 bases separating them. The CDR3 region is CASSPPSQENYGYTF. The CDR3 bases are TGTGCCAGCAGCCCGCCTTCACAGGAAAACTATGGCTACACCTTC.

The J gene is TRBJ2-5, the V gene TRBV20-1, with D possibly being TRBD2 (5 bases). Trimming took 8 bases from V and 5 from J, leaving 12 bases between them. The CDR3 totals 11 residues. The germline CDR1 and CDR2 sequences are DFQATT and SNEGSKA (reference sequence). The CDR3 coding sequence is TGCAGTACACTAGATTTGGAGACCCAGTACTTC. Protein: CSTLDLETQYF.

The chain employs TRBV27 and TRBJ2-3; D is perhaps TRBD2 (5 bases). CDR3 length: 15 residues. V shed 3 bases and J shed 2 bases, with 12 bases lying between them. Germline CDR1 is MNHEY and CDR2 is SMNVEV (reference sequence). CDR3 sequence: CASSFSEGYTDTQYF. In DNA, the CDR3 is TGTGCCAGCAGTTTTTCAGAGGGCTACACAGATACGCAGTATTTT.

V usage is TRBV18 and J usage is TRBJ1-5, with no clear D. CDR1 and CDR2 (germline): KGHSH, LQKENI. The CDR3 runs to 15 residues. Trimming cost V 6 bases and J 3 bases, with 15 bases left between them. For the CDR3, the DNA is TGTGCCAGCTCTCCCCAGGAGGGCTCCAATCAGCCCCAGCATTTT. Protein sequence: CASSPQEGSNQPQHF.

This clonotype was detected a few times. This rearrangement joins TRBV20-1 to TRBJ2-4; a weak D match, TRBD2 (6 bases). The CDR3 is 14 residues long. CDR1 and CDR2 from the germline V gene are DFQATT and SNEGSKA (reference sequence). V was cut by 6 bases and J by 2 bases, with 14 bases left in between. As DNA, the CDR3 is TGCAGTGCCATTAGGGACTCCTCCAAAAACATTCAGTACTTC. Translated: CSAIRDSSKNIQYF.

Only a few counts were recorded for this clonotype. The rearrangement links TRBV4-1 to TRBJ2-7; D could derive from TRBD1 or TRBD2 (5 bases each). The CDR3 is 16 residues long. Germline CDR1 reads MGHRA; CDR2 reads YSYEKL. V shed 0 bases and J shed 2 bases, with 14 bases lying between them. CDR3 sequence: CASSQDLGTSAYEQYF. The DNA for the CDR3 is TGCGCCAGCAGCCAAGATTTGGGGACCTCTGCCTACGAGCAGTACTTC.